This T cell receptor (beta chain) is from a study of vaccination and CD4 T cells after COVID-19. About the research overall: It was a median 101 days after diagnosis, with a range of 35 to 161, that post-COVID samples were drawn.

Cultured CD4+ T cell DNA was sequenced using the Oncomine TCR Beta short-read assay. Genomic DNA was taken out of cultured CD4+ T cells by extraction. TCRdb used MiXCR to reprocess the PCR reads, holding one entry per CDR3 protein. The sample has roughly 3,500 distinct CDR3 sequences; about 30% are singletons. Remarks on this clonotype: Its specificity is unknown.

Whole-study results and caveats: Convalescent patients displayed spike mono-reactivity in 304 of 307 vaccine-specific clones.

Per the germline V gene, CDR1 is SGHRS and CDR2 is YFSETQ. Trimming took off 6 bases at V and 4 bases at J, with 8 bases between the two ends. The CDR3 length is 11 residues. Treatment indicated: approximately nine-day PBMC culture with coronavirus spike peptide pools or control peptides (ViraFEST assay). Sequencing used CD4+ T cells from blood, cultured in vitro. The V call is TRBV5-1, the J call TRBJ2-7; perhaps D is TRBD1 or TRBD2 (5 bases each). This TCR was recovered from a human donor who had recovered from COVID-19. The CDR3 reads CASKGEYEQYF. CDR3 nucleotides: TGCGCCAGCAAAGGGGAGTACGAGCAGTACTTC.